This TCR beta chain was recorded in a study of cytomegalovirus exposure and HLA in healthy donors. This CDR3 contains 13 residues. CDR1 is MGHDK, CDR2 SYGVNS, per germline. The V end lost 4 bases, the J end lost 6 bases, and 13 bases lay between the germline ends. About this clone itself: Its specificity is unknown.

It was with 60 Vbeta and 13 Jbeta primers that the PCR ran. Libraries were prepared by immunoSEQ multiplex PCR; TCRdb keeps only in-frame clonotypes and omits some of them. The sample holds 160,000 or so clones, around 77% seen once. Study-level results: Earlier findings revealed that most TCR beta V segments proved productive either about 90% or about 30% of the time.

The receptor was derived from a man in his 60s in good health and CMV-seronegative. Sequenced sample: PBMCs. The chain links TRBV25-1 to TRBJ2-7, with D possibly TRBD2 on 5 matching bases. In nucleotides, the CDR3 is TGTGCCAGCAGTGGAGGGATAGGGTCCGAGCAGTACTTC. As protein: CASSGGIGSEQYF.